This record looks at one T cell receptor (beta chain) sequence and its context. This record comes from a study of blood T cell repertoires in COVID-19. Study-level information: T cells, B-cell-depleted T cells, or PBMCs provided the cDNA or gDNA that served as material.

Under the authors' procedure: Nucleated cell counts were estimated from reference gene primer amplification. Generated by immunoSEQ multiplex PCR, the TCRdb table keeps only in-frame clones and is missing some. From that table come the V and J calls and clone size; the DNA was used to work out D and trimming. Of 430,000 or so clones detected, approximately 90% appear once; the ten largest clones hold over 1.5%. Donors were grouped by their self-reported clinical history. The recovered donors of Cohort 3 showed two negative PCRs, clearance, or symptom resolution. This CDR3 is built from 13 residues. Trimming pared 5 bases from V and 1 base from J, leaving 8 bases between. CDR1 ENHRY and CDR2 SYGVKD come from the germline V gene.

This rearrangement joins TRBV10-3 to TRBJ2-5, with a tentative D call TRBD2 (5 bases). The TCR sequence derives from a woman in her thirties or forties who had recovered from COVID-19. The sample taken for sequencing was PBMCs or T cells enriched from blood (not recorded which). The CDR3 DNA sequence: TGTGCCATCAGTCGGGAACTCCAAGAGACCCAGTACTTC. Amino acid sequence: CAISRELQETQYF.